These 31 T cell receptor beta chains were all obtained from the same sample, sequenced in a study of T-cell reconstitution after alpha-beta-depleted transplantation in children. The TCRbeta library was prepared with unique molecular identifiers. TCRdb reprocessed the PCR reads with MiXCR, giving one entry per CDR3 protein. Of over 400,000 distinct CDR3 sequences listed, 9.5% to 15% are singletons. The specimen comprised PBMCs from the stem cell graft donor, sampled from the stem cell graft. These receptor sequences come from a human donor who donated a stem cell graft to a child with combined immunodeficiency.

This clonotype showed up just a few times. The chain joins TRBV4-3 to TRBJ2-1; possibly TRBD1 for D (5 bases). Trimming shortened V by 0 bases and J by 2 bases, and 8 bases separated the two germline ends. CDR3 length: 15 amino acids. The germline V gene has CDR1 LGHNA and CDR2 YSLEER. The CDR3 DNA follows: TGCGCCAGCAGCCAAGATCAGGGTACCTACAATGAGCAGTTCTTC. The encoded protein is CASSQDQGTYNEQFF.

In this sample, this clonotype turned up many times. The CDR3 DNA is TGCGCCAGCAGCCGGGGACTAGCGGGAGGAGTATGGACCGGGGAGCTGTTTTTT. Residues: CASSRGLAGGVWTGELFF. The rearrangement uses TRBV4-1 and TRBJ2-2, with TRBD2 identical over 15 bases. The CDR3 totals 18 residues. The V gene's germline CDR1 is MGHRA and CDR2 YSYEKL. V shed 4 bases, J shed 5 bases, and the junction held 8 bases outside the gene matches.

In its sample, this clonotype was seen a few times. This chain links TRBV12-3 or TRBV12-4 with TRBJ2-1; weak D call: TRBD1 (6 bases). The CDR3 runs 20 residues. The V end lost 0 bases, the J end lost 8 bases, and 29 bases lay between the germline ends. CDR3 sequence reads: CASSLALLPWGRPGVDEQFF. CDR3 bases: TGTGCCAGCAGTTTAGCGCTTCTTCCTTGGGGGCGACCTGGGGTCGATGAGCAGTTCTTC.

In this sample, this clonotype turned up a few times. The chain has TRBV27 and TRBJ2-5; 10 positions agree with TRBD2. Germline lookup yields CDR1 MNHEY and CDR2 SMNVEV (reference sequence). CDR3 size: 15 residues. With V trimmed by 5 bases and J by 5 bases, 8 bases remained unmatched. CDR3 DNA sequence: TGTGCCAGCAGTATGGGAGCGGGGGGGCTGGAGACCCAGTACTTC. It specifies CASSMGAGGLETQYF.

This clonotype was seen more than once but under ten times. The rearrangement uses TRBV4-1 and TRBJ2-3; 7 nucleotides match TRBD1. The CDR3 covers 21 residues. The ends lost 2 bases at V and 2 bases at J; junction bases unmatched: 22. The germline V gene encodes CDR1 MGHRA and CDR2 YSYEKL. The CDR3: CASSQNRGLNPDRPNTDTQYF. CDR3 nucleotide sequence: TGCGCCAGCAGCCAAAACCGCGGATTAAACCCGGACAGGCCCAACACAGATACGCAGTATTTT.

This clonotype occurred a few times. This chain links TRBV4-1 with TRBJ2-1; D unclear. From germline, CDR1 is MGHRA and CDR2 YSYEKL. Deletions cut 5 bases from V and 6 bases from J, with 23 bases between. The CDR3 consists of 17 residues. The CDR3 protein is CASSSQALFPRLNEQFF. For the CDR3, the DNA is TGCGCCAGCAGCTCTCAGGCGCTTTTCCCGAGACTCAATGAGCAGTTCTTC.

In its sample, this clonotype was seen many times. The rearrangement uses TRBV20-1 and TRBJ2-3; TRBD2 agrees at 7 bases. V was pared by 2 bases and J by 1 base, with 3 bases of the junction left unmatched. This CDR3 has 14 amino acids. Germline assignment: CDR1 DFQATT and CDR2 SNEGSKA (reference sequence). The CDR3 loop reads CSARSLAGTDTQYF. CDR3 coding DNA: TGCAGTGCTAGAAGCCTAGCGGGCACAGATACGCAGTATTTT.

The CDR3, as DNA: TGTGCCAGCAGAGGAAAACAGGGGCAATACAATGAGCAGTTCTTC. This sequence encodes CASRGKQGQYNEQFF. The rearrangement joins TRBV6-1 to TRBJ2-1; 7 bases are a match to TRBD1. This CDR3 spans 15 amino acids. V dropped 6 bases and J dropped 4; count of bases not matched to a gene: 9. From germline, CDR1 is MNHNS and CDR2 SASEGT.

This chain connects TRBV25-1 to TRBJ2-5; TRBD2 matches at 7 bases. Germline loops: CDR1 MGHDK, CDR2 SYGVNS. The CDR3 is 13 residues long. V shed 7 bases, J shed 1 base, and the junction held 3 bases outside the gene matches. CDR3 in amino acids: CASTAGTQETQYF. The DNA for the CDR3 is TGTGCCAGCACAGCGGGGACCCAAGAGACCCAGTACTTC.

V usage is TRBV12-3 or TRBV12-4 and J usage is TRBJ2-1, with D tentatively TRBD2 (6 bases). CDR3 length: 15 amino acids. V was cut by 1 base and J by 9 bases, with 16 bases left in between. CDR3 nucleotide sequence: TGTGCCAGCAGTTTAGTAGGACTACCTACGGGTGAGCAGTTCTTC. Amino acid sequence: CASSLVGLPTGEQFF.

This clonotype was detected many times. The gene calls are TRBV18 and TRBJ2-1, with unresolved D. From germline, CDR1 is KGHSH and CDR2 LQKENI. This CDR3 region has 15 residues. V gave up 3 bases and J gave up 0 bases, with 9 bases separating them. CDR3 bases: TGTGCCAGCTCACCCACGGCGAGCTCCTACAATGAGCAGTTCTTC. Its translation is CASSPTASSYNEQFF.

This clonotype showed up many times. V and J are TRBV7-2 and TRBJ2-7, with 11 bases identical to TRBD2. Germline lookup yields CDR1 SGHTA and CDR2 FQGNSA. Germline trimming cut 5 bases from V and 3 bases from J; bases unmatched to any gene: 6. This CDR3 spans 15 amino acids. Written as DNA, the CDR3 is TGTGCCAGCAGCCCTACTAGCGGGAGTTTCTACGAGCAGTACTTC. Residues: CASSPTSGSFYEQYF.

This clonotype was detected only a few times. The chain's CDR3 is CASSLFSDSYEQYF. The DNA of the CDR3 is TGCGCCAGCAGCTTGTTTTCCGACTCCTACGAGCAGTACTTC. The chain employs TRBV5-1 and TRBJ2-7, with unresolved D. The CDR3 runs to 14 residues. CDR1 and CDR2 (germline): SGHRS, YFSETQ. V was cut by 1 base and J by 0 bases, with 8 bases left in between.

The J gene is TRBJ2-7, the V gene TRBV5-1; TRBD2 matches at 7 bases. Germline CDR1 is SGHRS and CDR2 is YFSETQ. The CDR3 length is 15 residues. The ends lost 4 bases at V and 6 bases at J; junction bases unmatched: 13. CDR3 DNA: TGCGCCAGCAGCCCTGGGGGGGACGTCACGAGCGAGCAGTACTTC. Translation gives CASSPGGDVTSEQYF.

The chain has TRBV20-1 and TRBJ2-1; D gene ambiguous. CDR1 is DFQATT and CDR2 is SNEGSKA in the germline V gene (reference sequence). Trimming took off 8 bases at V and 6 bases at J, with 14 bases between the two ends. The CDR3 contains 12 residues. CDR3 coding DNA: TGCAGTCTCCTGGGTCAAGGCAATGAGCAGTTCTTC. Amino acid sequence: CSLLGQGNEQFF.

As DNA, the CDR3 is TGTGCCACCAGTGACGGGTTGAGGGCCGAGCAGTACTTC. It is translated as CATSDGLRAEQYF. The V gene is TRBV24-1, the J gene TRBJ2-7; possibly TRBD2 for D (5 bases). Germline values: CDR1 KGHDR, CDR2 SFDVKD. The CDR3 length is 13 residues. V lost 4 bases to trimming and J lost 6 bases, with 12 bases between them.

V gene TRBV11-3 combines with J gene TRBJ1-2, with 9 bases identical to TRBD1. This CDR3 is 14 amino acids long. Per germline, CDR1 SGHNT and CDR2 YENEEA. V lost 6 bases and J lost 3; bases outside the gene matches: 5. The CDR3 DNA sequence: TGTGCCAGCAGGGAGGACAGGGGCGACTATGGCTACACCTTC. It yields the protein CASREDRGDYGYTF.

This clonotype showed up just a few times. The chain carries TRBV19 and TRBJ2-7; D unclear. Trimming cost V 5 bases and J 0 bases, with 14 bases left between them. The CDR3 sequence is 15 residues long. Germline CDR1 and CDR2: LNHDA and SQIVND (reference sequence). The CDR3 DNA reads TGTGCCAGTAGTGCCCCACGGCGATCCTCCTACGAGCAGTACTTC. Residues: CASSAPRRSSYEQYF.

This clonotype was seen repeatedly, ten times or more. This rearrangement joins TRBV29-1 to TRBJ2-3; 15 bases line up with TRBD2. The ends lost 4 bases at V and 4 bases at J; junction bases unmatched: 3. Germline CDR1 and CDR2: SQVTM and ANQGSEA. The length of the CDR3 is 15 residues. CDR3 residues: CSVVGLAGGPDTQYF. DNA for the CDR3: TGCAGCGTTGTGGGACTAGCGGGAGGTCCAGATACGCAGTATTTT.

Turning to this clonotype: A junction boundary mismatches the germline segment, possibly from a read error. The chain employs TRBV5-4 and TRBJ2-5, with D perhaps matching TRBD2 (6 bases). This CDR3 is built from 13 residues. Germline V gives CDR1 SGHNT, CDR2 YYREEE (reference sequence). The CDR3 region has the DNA TGTGCCAGGAGCTTGGCTAGCGCCAAGACCCAGTACTTC. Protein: CARSLASAKTQYF.

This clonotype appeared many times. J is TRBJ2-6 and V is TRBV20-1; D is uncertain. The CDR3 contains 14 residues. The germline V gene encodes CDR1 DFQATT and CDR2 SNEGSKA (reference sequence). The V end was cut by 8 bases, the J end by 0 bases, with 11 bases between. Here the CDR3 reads CSPLSPSGANVLTF. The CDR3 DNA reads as TGCAGTCCCCTTTCCCCCTCTGGGGCCAACGTCCTGACTTTC.

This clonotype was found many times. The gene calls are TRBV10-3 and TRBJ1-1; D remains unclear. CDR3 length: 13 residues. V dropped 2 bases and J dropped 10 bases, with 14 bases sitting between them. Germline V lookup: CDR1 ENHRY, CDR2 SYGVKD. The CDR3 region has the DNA TGTGCCATCAGTGAGAGGAAGAGTGATGGAGCTTTCTTT. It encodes CAISERKSDGAFF.

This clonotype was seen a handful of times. CDR3 in DNA: TGTGCCAGCAGCGCCCTTAAGGGGGGGAATGAGCAGTTCTTC. This translates into CASSALKGGNEQFF. This rearrangement joins TRBV7-9 to TRBJ2-1; D possibly corresponds to TRBD2 (7 bases). This CDR3 is 14 amino acids long. Germline V gene data show CDR1 as SEHNR and CDR2 as FQNEAQ (reference sequence). Trimming pared 5 bases from V and 7 bases from J, leaving 15 bases between.

The CDR3 sequence is CASSNRGSGANVLTF. The CDR3 region has the DNA TGTGCCAGCAGTAATAGGGGTTCCGGGGCCAACGTCCTGACTTTC. J is TRBJ2-6 and V is TRBV28, with D perhaps TRBD1 (5 bases). CDR1 is MDHEN and CDR2 is SYDVKM in the germline V gene. V shed 5 bases and J shed 4 bases, with 12 bases lying between them. CDR3 length equals 15 residues. Filled out from reference TRBV28 and TRBJ2-6, the complete variable domain reads DVKVTQSSRYLVKRTGEKVFLECVQDMDHENMFWYRQDPGLGLRLIYFSYDVKMKEKGDIPEGYSVSREKKERFSLILESASTNQTSMYLCASSNRGSGANVLTFGAGSRLTVL.

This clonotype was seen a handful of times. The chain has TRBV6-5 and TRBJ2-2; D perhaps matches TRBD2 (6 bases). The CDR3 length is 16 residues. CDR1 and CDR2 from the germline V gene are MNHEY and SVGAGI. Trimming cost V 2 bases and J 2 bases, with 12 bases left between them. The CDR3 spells CASSYGRRDNTGELFF. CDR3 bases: TGTGCCAGCAGTTACGGGCGGCGGGATAACACCGGGGAGCTGTTTTTT.

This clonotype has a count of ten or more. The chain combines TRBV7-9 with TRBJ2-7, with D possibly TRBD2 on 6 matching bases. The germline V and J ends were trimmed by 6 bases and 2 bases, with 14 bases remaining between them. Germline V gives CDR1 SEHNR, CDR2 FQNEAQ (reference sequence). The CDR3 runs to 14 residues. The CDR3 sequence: CASSRDGGPYEQYF. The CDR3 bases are TGTGCCAGCAGTCGCGACGGGGGTCCCTACGAGCAGTACTTC.

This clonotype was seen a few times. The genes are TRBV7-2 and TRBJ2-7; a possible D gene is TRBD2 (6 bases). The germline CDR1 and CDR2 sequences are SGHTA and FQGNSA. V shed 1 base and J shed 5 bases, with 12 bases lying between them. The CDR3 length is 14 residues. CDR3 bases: TGTGCCAGCAGCTTAGGGGGCCCGGGGGACGAGCAGTACTTC. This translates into CASSLGGPGDEQYF.

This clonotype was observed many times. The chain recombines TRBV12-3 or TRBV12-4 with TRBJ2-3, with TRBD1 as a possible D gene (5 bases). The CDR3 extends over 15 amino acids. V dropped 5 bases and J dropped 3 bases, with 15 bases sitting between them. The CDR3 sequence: CASSPARGRTDTQYF. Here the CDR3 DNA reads TGTGCCAGCAGTCCCGCAAGGGGAAGGACAGATACGCAGTATTTT.

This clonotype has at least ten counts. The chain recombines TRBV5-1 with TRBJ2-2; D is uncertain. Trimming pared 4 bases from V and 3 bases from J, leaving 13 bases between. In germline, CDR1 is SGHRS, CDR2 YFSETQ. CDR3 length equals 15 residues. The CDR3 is CASSPLQSDTGELFF. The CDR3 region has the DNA TGCGCCAGCAGCCCACTACAGAGCGACACCGGGGAGCTGTTTTTT.

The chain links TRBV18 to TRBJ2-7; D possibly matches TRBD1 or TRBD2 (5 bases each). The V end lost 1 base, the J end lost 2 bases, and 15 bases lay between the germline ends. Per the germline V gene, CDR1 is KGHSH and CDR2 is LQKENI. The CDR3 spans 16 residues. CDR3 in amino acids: CASSPRGESGAYEQYF. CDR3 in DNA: TGTGCCAGCTCACCACGAGGGGAGAGCGGAGCCTACGAGCAGTACTTC.

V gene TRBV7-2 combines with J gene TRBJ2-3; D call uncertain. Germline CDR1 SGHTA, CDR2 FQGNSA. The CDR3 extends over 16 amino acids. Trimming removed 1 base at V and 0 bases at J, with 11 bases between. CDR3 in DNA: TGTGCCAGCAGCTTAGTAGCCCACGATAGCACAGATACGCAGTATTTT. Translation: CASSLVAHDSTDTQYF.